These 25 T cell receptor beta chains were sequenced from one sample in a study of CD8 T cell repertoires and HIV-1 epitope variants. Their recognized antigens are unknown. Sequencing was performed with immunoSEQ multiplex PCR; in TCRdb, only in-frame clones are kept and a portion is missing. The sample consists of thousands of clones, roughly 69% of them appearing once. The sample consisted of cultured CD8+ T cells derived from PBMCs. These receptors were obtained from a male donor with HIV.

The gene calls are TRBV27 and TRBJ1-2; D not resolved. Trimming left V 0 bases short and J 6 bases short, with 17 bases between. The CDR3 spans 16 residues. Germline V lookup: CDR1 MNHEY, CDR2 SMNVEV (reference sequence). The CDR3 sequence: CASSLSARTVIHGYTF. The CDR3 DNA is TGTGCCAGCAGTTTATCTGCCAGGACGGTAATCCATGGCTACACCTTC.

This chain links TRBV5-4 with TRBJ2-7; D perhaps matches TRBD1 (6 bases). V gave up 0 bases and J gave up 3 bases, with 7 bases separating them. The CDR3 is 13 amino acids. The germline gives CDR1 SGHNT, CDR2 YYREEE (reference sequence). As DNA, the CDR3 is TGTGCCAGCAGCTTGGACAGGGTCTACGAGCAGTACTTC. Its translation: CASSLDRVYEQYF.

V usage is TRBV6-6 and J usage is TRBJ1-1; no definite D call. Germline assignment: CDR1 MNHNY and CDR2 SVGAGI (reference sequence). The V end was cut by 1 base, the J end by 0 bases, with 6 bases between. CDR3 size: 14 residues. CDR3 loop: CASSYLDMNTEAFF. CDR3 nucleotides: TGTGCCAGCAGTTACTTGGATATGAACACTGAAGCTTTCTTT.

The V call is TRBV5-6, the J call TRBJ2-2; 7 nucleotides match TRBD1. With 5 bases clipped from V and 1 base from J, the junction kept 5 bases outside the gene matches. CDR1 is SGHDT, CDR2 YYEEEE, per germline. CDR3 length: 15 residues. CDR3 residues: CASRHWTGNTGELFF. CDR3 bases: TGTGCCAGCAGACACTGGACAGGGAACACCGGGGAGCTGTTTTTT.

V and J are TRBV28 and TRBJ2-5; D not resolved. The CDR3 totals 15 residues. Trimming took off 1 base at V and 0 bases at J, with 9 bases between the two ends. The germline V gene has CDR1 MDHEN and CDR2 SYDVKM. The CDR3 bases are TGTGCCAGCAGTTTATCCCTTTATAACCAAGAGACCCAGTACTTC. This encodes CASSLSLYNQETQYF.

The CDR3 is CASSPGTAYYEQYF. As DNA, the CDR3 is TGTGCCAGCTCCCCCGGGACAGCTTACTACGAGCAGTACTTC. The genes are TRBV18 and TRBJ2-7, with 7 bases matching TRBD1. The junction had 8 bases not matched to a gene; V was cut back by 6 bases and J by 3 bases. From germline, CDR1 is KGHSH and CDR2 LQKENI. This CDR3 region has 14 residues.

This clone has more than one count but fewer than ten. This chain links TRBV27 with TRBJ1-1; tentative D call: TRBD1 (5 bases). The V gene's germline CDR1 is MNHEY and CDR2 SMNVEV (reference sequence). Trimming took off 7 bases at V and 0 bases at J, with 12 bases between the two ends. The CDR3 is 14 residues long. CDR3 sequence reads: CASTSLTVNTEAFF. DNA of the CDR3: TGTGCCAGCACCTCCTTGACAGTGAACACTGAAGCTTTCTTT.

The V gene is TRBV7-3, the J gene TRBJ2-1; D possibly corresponds to TRBD2 (5 bases). Trimming left V 2 bases short and J 0 bases short, with 8 bases between. This CDR3 contains 15 residues. CDR1 is SGHTA and CDR2 is FQGTGA in the germline V gene. The CDR3 bases are TGTGCCAGCAGCTTAGCGGGCGCCTCCTACAATGAGCAGTTCTTC. Protein sequence: CASSLAGASYNEQFF.

This chain links TRBV4-3 with TRBJ2-3; D unresolved. The germline V gene encodes CDR1 LGHNA and CDR2 YSLEER. The ends were cut back, 0 bases at V and 3 bases at J, with 28 bases in the middle. This CDR3 comprises 21 residues. The CDR3 region has the DNA TGCGCCAGCAGCCAAGATCCTCCCCGCCTCAACCTTATCTCTGGAACAGATACGCAGTATTTT. Protein: CASSQDPPRLNLISGTDTQYF.

The V gene is TRBV6-1, the J gene TRBJ1-3, with D possibly being TRBD1 (5 bases). Trimming removed 4 bases at V and 4 bases at J, with 11 bases between. Germline V CDR1 and CDR2: MNHNS, SASEGT. The CDR3 is made up of 14 amino acids. The CDR3 region has the DNA TGTGCCAGCAGTGCGGGGGATGCGGGAAACACCATATATTTT. Amino acids: CASSAGDAGNTIYF.

Only one count was recorded for this clone. This chain links TRBV5-8 with TRBJ1-1; TRBD1 agrees at 7 bases. Germline CDR1 is SGHTS and CDR2 is YDEGEE. CDR3 length: 14 residues. V gave up 0 bases and J gave up 1 base; unmatched junction bases: 0. CDR3 region: CASSLGDRNTEAFF. CDR3 nucleotides: TGTGCCAGCAGCTTGGGGGACAGGAACACTGAAGCTTTCTTT.

This clone occurred once. The genes are TRBV27 and TRBJ1-1; 10 nucleotides align to TRBD1. Germline lookup yields CDR1 MNHEY and CDR2 SMNVEV (reference sequence). The CDR3 spans 14 residues. V shed 5 bases, J shed 4 bases, and the junction held 4 bases outside the gene matches. The CDR3 nucleotides read TGTGCCAGCAGTACAAGGACAGGGGGCACTGAAGCTTTCTTT. Its protein is CASSTRTGGTEAFF.

V and J are TRBV6-1 and TRBJ2-1; D not resolved. Germline V gene sequence: CDR1 MNHNS, CDR2 SASEGT. V shed 5 bases and J shed 8 bases, with 10 bases lying between them. CDR3 length: 12 residues. The CDR3 reads CASSSGWDEQFF. As DNA, the CDR3 is TGTGCCAGCAGTTCTGGGTGGGATGAGCAGTTCTTC.

The chain uses TRBV11-2 and TRBJ2-1, with D maybe TRBD2 (7 bases). Germline V gene data show CDR1 as SGHAT and CDR2 as FQNNGV. The CDR3 length is 13 residues. Trimming took 5 bases from V and 9 from J, leaving 14 bases between them. CDR3 DNA: TGTGCCAGCAGCCCGGGGGGCGGTACTGAGCAGTTCTTC. Its translation is CASSPGGGTEQFF. Full variable domain (missing parts from reference TRBV11-2 and TRBJ2-1): EAGVAQSPRYKIIEKRQSVAFWCNPISGHATLYWYQQILGQGPKLLIQFQNNGVVDDSQLPKDRFSAERLKGVDSTLKIQPAKLEDSAVYLCASSPGGGTEQFFGPGTRLTVL.

This chain connects TRBV9 to TRBJ1-5; 9 positions agree with TRBD1. The V gene end was trimmed by 0 bases and the J gene end by 6 bases; junction bases not matched to a gene: 7. CDR3 length: 16 residues. The V gene's germline CDR1 is SGDLS and CDR2 YYNGEE. CDR3: CASSVDSTGGGQPQHF. The DNA for the CDR3 is TGTGCCAGCAGCGTAGATTCGACAGGGGGAGGTCAGCCCCAGCATTTT. Complete variable domain (other parts from reference TRBV9 and TRBJ1-5): DSGVTQTPKHLITATGQRVTLRCSPRSGDLSVYWYQQSLDQGLQFLIQYYNGEERAKGNILERFSAQQFPDLHSELNLSSLELGDSALYFCASSVDSTGGGQPQHFGDGTRLSIL.

This chain links TRBV7-9 with TRBJ1-2; 12 nucleotides align to TRBD1. The J segment lost 8 bases and the V segment lost 0 bases, leaving 7 bases of the junction unmatched. This CDR3 is built from 16 residues. Germline V gene data show CDR1 as SEHNR and CDR2 as FQNEAQ (reference sequence). The CDR3 here is CASSLALGQGAGGYTF. In DNA form, the CDR3 reads TGTGCCAGCAGCTTAGCGCTGGGACAGGGGGCGGGAGGCTACACCTTC.

The chain couples TRBV7-3 to TRBJ1-1; no firm D call. The germline V and J ends were trimmed by 5 bases and 1 base, with 14 bases remaining between them. CDR3 length: 15 amino acids. Germline V CDR1 and CDR2: SGHTA, FQGTGA. In DNA form, the CDR3 reads TGTGCCAGCAGCCTCCACCCCGCGGGGAACACTGAAGCTTTCTTT. Amino acid sequence: CASSLHPAGNTEAFF.

The genes are TRBV13 and TRBJ1-2, with 7 positions matching TRBD1. The junction had 9 bases not matched to a gene; V was cut back by 2 bases and J by 0 bases. Germline CDR1 PRHDT, CDR2 FYEKMQ (reference sequence). This CDR3 has 17 residues. For the CDR3, the DNA is TGTGCCAGCAGCTTAAATGTGGGACAGCAAGCTAACTATGGCTACACCTTC. It translates to CASSLNVGQQANYGYTF.

This clone occurred a few times. This sequence joins TRBV19 and TRBJ1-1, with D unclear. Germline V lookup: CDR1 LNHDA, CDR2 SQIVND (reference sequence). The CDR3 extends over 11 amino acids. V gave up 3 bases and J gave up 1 base, with 0 bases separating them. Here the CDR3 reads CASSMNTEAFF. DNA for the CDR3: TGTGCCAGTAGTATGAACACTGAAGCTTTCTTT.

The chain employs TRBV27 and TRBJ1-1, with 11 bases aligning to TRBD1. From germline, CDR1 is MNHEY and CDR2 SMNVEV (reference sequence). The length of the CDR3 is 19 residues. J lost 5 bases, V lost 2 bases, and 16 bases had no gene match. CDR3 loop: CASSLPPQPGQGARTEAFF. For the CDR3, the DNA is TGTGCCAGCAGTTTACCTCCCCAACCCGGACAGGGGGCGAGGACTGAAGCTTTCTTT.

The V gene is TRBV28, the J gene TRBJ2-5, with D possibly being TRBD2 (6 bases). The J call may be incorrect, as the DNA end agrees better with TRBJ2-7. Germline V gene sequence: CDR1 MDHEN, CDR2 SYDVKM. The CDR3 covers 13 residues. The CDR3 sequence: CASSLTGAYEQYF. The CDR3 DNA is TGTGCCAGCAGTTTAACGGGGGCCTACGAGCAGTACTTC.

This chain joins TRBV7-8 and TRBJ1-2; maybe TRBD1 (5 bases). This CDR3 is 15 amino acids long. CDR1 and CDR2 (germline): SGHVS, FQNEAQ. The V and J ends lost 4 bases and 5 bases respectively, with 17 bases between them. The CDR3 reads CASSSLGFRQYGYTF. The CDR3 bases are TGTGCCAGCAGCTCCCTTGGTTTCAGACAGTATGGCTACACCTTC.

The chain couples TRBV6-6 to TRBJ1-5; D is perhaps TRBD1 (6 bases). Germline CDR1 MNHNY, CDR2 SVGAGI (reference sequence). Trimming took 5 bases from V and 5 from J, leaving 16 bases between them. The CDR3 has 15 residues. This chain's CDR3 is CASSGGQGIHQPQHF. Here the CDR3 DNA reads TGTGCCAGCAGTGGGGGGCAGGGGATACATCAGCCCCAGCATTTT.

The chain uses TRBV27 and TRBJ2-3; 9 bases align to TRBD2. Unmatched junction bases numbered 12, after V lost 4 bases and J lost 1 base. This CDR3 spans 18 amino acids. Germline CDR1 and CDR2: MNHEY and SMNVEV (reference sequence). DNA for the CDR3: TGTGCCAGCAGTTCCCCCATTGCGGGGGGGCCAGGCACAGATACGCAGTATTTT. It codes for CASSSPIAGGPGTDTQYF.

This clone has only a few counts. This chain joins TRBV5-1 and TRBJ2-2; 11 positions match TRBD2. Trimming took 2 bases from V and 4 from J; bases not matched to a gene: 4. In germline, CDR1 is SGHRS, CDR2 YFSETQ. This CDR3 is built from 16 residues. DNA for the CDR3: TGCGCCAGCAGCTTAATAGCGGGAGGGTCCACCGGGGAGCTGTTTTTT. This codes for CASSLIAGGSTGELFF.